The 31 T cell receptor beta chains below were found in one sample sequenced in a study of B cell selection in AIRE deficiency. Sequencing used immunoSEQ multiplex PCR; TCRdb keeps in-frame clones, though not all of them. The sample consists of tens of thousands of clones, around 90% of them appearing once. Regulatory T cells were sorted as CD4+CD25hiCD127low/negative. The sample taken for sequencing was CD4+CD25+ Tregs sorted from PBMCs. These receptors came from a human donor in good health.

This chain uses TRBV5-1 with TRBJ1-3; 9 nucleotides align to TRBD1. The CDR3 runs 15 residues. With V trimmed by 3 bases and J by 0 bases, 1 base remained unmatched. From germline, CDR1 is SGHRS and CDR2 YFSETQ. The CDR3 sequence: CASSWTGDSGNTIYF. As DNA, the CDR3 is TGCGCCAGCAGCTGGACAGGGGACTCTGGAAACACCATATATTTT.

The chain carries TRBV12-2 and TRBJ2-5; TRBD2 reflects the table's D call only, with no check against the DNA. TRBV12-2 is annotated as a pseudogene. The length of the CDR3 is 18 residues. The CDR3 DNA sequence: TGTGCAAGTCGCTTAAGGGCCCTCTTCGGGGATTTTTCGGAGACCCAGTACTTC. The encoded protein is CASRLRALFGDFSETQYF.

The V call is TRBV5-6, the J call TRBJ2-1; TRBD1 agrees at 7 bases. Looked up from germline, CDR1 is SGHDT and CDR2 is YYEEEE. This CDR3 spans 15 amino acids. With V trimmed by 4 bases and J by 4 bases, 8 bases remained unmatched. Written as DNA, the CDR3 is TGTGCCAGCAGCCTGCTTGGACAGGCATACAATGAGCAGTTCTTC. It encodes CASSLLGQAYNEQFF.

This sequence joins TRBV2 and TRBJ1-5; D is perhaps TRBD1 (5 bases). The germline V gene has CDR1 SNHLY and CDR2 FYNNEI. CDR3 length equals 14 residues. Trimming stripped 8 bases from V and 3 bases from J, with 14 bases between. The CDR3 loop reads CASAWGRINQPQHF. CDR3 nucleotides: TGTGCCAGCGCGTGGGGCAGGATCAATCAGCCCCAGCATTTT.

This chain links TRBV7-3 with TRBJ2-1; 13 bases line up with TRBD2. CDR1 is SGHTA and CDR2 is FQGTGA in the germline V gene. With 1 base clipped from V and 8 bases from J, the junction kept 5 bases outside the gene matches. The CDR3 covers 16 residues. In DNA form, the CDR3 reads TGTGCCAGCAGCTTAATTGGGACTAGCGGGAACGATGAGCAGTTCTTC. Translating gives CASSLIGTSGNDEQFF.

The V and J genes are TRBV2 and TRBJ1-1, with 7 bases matching TRBD1. Per germline, CDR1 SNHLY and CDR2 FYNNEI. The CDR3 is made up of 14 amino acids. V lost 7 bases and J lost 3; bases outside the gene matches: 8. The CDR3 here is CASTPDRVDTEAFF. The CDR3 DNA reads as TGTGCCAGCACCCCAGACAGGGTGGACACTGAAGCTTTCTTT.

This sequence joins TRBV6-1 and TRBJ1-1; a weak D match, TRBD1 (5 bases). Looked up from germline, CDR1 is MNHNS and CDR2 is SASEGT. Trimming cost V 5 bases and J 6 bases, with 10 bases left between them. The CDR3 sequence is 12 residues long. CDR3 DNA sequence: TGTGCCAGCAGTCAGACGGGACCTGAAGCTTTCTTT. Translating it yields CASSQTGPEAFF.

The CDR3 sequence: CASSLVSNSPLHF. The DNA of the CDR3 is TGCGCCAGCAGCTTGGTCTCGAATTCACCCCTCCACTTT. The chain joins TRBV5-1 to TRBJ1-6; D gene ambiguous. The germline CDR1 and CDR2 sequences are SGHRS and YFSETQ. The CDR3 is 13 amino acids. The V and J ends lost 0 bases and 7 bases respectively, with 5 bases between them.

The gene calls are TRBV19 and TRBJ2-2; D possibly corresponds to TRBD2 (5 bases). CDR1 is LNHDA and CDR2 is SQIVND in the germline V gene (reference sequence). This CDR3 spans 13 amino acids. The V end lost 6 bases, the J end lost 5 bases, and 10 bases lay between the germline ends. The CDR3 DNA follows: TGTGCCAGTAGGATGGGCGGGACCGGGGAGCTGTTTTTT. Translating it yields CASRMGGTGELFF.

The chain couples TRBV9 to TRBJ2-1, with TRBD2 identical over 8 bases. Germline lookup yields CDR1 SGDLS and CDR2 YYNGEE. There are 16 residues in the CDR3. V was pared by 4 bases and J by 9 bases, with 15 bases of the junction left unmatched. The CDR3 DNA reads TGTGCCAGCAGCTTTATGGGGAGCGGGAGCTTGACTGAGCAGTTCTTC. This translates into CASSFMGSGSLTEQFF.

DNA for the CDR3: TGTGCCAGCAGCTTGGGGACAGGGGGCACAGATACGCAGTATTTT. Protein product: CASSLGTGGTDTQYF. V is TRBV5-6 and J is TRBJ2-3; 9 bases agree with TRBD1. Per the germline V gene, CDR1 is SGHDT and CDR2 is YYEEEE. Losses at the gene ends were 0 bases for V and 1 base for J; bases not matched to a gene: 0. The CDR3 length is 15 residues.

The V gene is TRBV7-2, the J gene TRBJ2-7, with TRBD1 matching over 9 bases. In germline, CDR1 is SGHTA, CDR2 FQGNSA. CDR3 size: 14 residues. V was pared by 1 base and J by 5 bases, with 3 bases of the junction left unmatched. DNA of the CDR3: TGTGCCAGCAGCTTAGGGGACAGGGTTCACGAGCAGTACTTC. Its translation: CASSLGDRVHEQYF.

The rearrangement links TRBV7-8 to TRBJ1-2; perhaps TRBD1 as D (6 bases). Germline lookup yields CDR1 SGHVS and CDR2 FQNEAQ. This CDR3 spans 13 amino acids. V lost 6 bases and J lost 7, with 15 bases in between. CDR3 sequence reads: CASSPTTGFGYTF. CDR3 in DNA: TGTGCCAGCAGTCCTACAACAGGGTTTGGCTACACCTTC.

The J gene is TRBJ2-3, the V gene TRBV7-2; TRBD2 is a possible D gene (5 bases). This CDR3 is 15 amino acids long. Per the germline V gene, CDR1 is SGHTA and CDR2 is FQGNSA. V was trimmed by 5 bases and J by 0 bases, leaving 12 bases between them. The CDR3 reads CASSGSAPSTDTQYF. CDR3 bases: TGTGCCAGCAGCGGTAGCGCCCCTAGCACAGATACGCAGTATTTT.

The rearrangement joins TRBV7-2 to TRBJ2-3; TRBD2 matches 9 bases. J gave up 1 base and V 5 bases, and 4 bases lay outside the gene matches. This CDR3 comprises 15 residues. Germline V gives CDR1 SGHTA, CDR2 FQGNSA. In nucleotides, the CDR3 is TGTGCCAGCAGCCAGAAGCGGGGGGGCACAGATACGCAGTATTTT. Protein sequence: CASSQKRGGTDTQYF.

This chain joins TRBV2 and TRBJ1-2; D perhaps matches TRBD1 (5 bases). The CDR3 contains 14 residues. The germline V and J ends were trimmed by 6 bases and 6 bases, with 17 bases remaining between them. Germline-derived CDR1 and CDR2 are SNHLY and FYNNEI. The CDR3 nucleotides read TGTGCCAGCAGGAGTGGGACCAGATGGGATGGCTACACCTTC. Residues: CASRSGTRWDGYTF. The variable domain in full, with the rest retrieved from reference TRBV2 and TRBJ1-2, is EPEVTQTPSHQVTQMGQEVILRCVPISNHLYFYWYRQILGQKVEFLVSFYNNEISEKSEIFDDQFSVERPDGSNFTLKIRSTKLEDSAMYFCASRSGTRWDGYTFGSGTRLTVV.

This sequence joins TRBV10-3 and TRBJ1-5, with D hard to call. The V gene's germline CDR1 is ENHRY and CDR2 SYGVKD. CDR3 length: 12 residues. V lost 2 bases and J 6 bases, leaving 5 bases between the germline ends. This CDR3 reads CAISETFQPQHF. The CDR3, as DNA: TGTGCCATCAGTGAGACATTTCAGCCCCAGCATTTT.

This clone came up once. The rearrangement links TRBV5-3 to TRBJ2-7; D is unclear. TRBV5-3 is labeled an ORF, and its function is uncertain. The CDR3 runs 16 residues. The V end was cut by 1 base, the J end by 3 bases, with 17 bases between. The CDR3 DNA is TGTGCCAGAAGCTTGAGTGTAACGCATGAAAGCTACGAGCAGTACTTC. Protein sequence: CARSLSVTHESYEQYF.

J is TRBJ2-7 and V is TRBV10-3, with TRBD1 as a possible D gene (6 bases). The germline V gene has CDR1 ENHRY and CDR2 SYGVKD. Deletions cut 7 bases from V and 3 bases from J, with 16 bases between. This CDR3 is built from 14 residues. The CDR3 DNA follows: TGTGCCATCAACCAAGGGGGTTACGGCTACGAGCAGTACTTC. It encodes CAINQGGYGYEQYF.

CDR3 DNA sequence: TGTGCCAGCAGCTTGTGGACGGGCAATCAGCCCCAGCATTTT. It translates to CASSLWTGNQPQHF. The chain joins TRBV5-6 to TRBJ1-5; D is unresolved. The CDR3 totals 14 residues. Trimming left V 1 base short and J 2 bases short, with 7 bases between. CDR1 and CDR2 (germline): SGHDT, YYEEEE.

In nucleotides, the CDR3 is TGCGCCAGCAGCCAAGATTGGGCAGGGAATCAGCCCCAGCATTTT. Protein: CASSQDWAGNQPQHF. The chain employs TRBV4-1 and TRBJ1-5, with D perhaps matching TRBD1 (5 bases). Per germline, CDR1 MGHRA and CDR2 YSYEKL. There are 15 residues in the CDR3. Trimming removed 0 bases at V and 4 bases at J, with 10 bases between.

This clone was found once. The rearrangement joins TRBV5-4 to TRBJ2-3; D is undetermined. Looked up from germline, CDR1 is SGHNT and CDR2 is YYREEE (reference sequence). V was pared by 10 bases and J by 3 bases, with 21 bases between. There are 15 residues in the CDR3. This CDR3 is CAYSRMATLTDTQYF. The DNA of the CDR3 is TGTGCCTATTCCCGCATGGCCACCCTGACAGATACGCAGTATTTT.

CDR3 sequence (DNA): TGTGCCAGCAGTCTAAGCTGGGGAGGGAGGAACACCGGGGAGCTGTTTTTT. This codes for CASSLSWGGRNTGELFF. The chain is built from TRBV14 and TRBJ2-2, with 7 bases that match TRBD2. The CDR3 contains 17 residues. Germline V gene lookup returns CDR1 SGHDN and CDR2 FVKESK. V was pared by 6 bases and J by 1 base, with 11 bases of the junction left unmatched.

This clone has only one observation. The chain employs TRBV6-5 and TRBJ1-3; the D gene is possibly TRBD1 (5 bases). This CDR3 is 12 amino acids long. V gave up 4 bases and J gave up 7 bases, with 8 bases separating them. CDR1 is MNHEY and CDR2 is SVGAGI in the germline V gene. Here the CDR3 reads CASSSGGNTIYF. CDR3 DNA: TGTGCCAGCAGTTCCGGGGGGAACACCATATATTTT.

This chain uses TRBV29-1 with TRBJ2-7; 8 nucleotides match TRBD1. J lost 3 bases, V lost 7 bases, and 2 bases had no gene match. Germline values: CDR1 SQVTM, CDR2 ANQGSEA. CDR3 length: 11 residues. The CDR3 here is CSAGTGYEQYF. As DNA, the CDR3 is TGCAGCGCCGGGACAGGCTACGAGCAGTACTTC.

The rearrangement joins TRBV5-1 to TRBJ1-1; a weak D match, TRBD1 (5 bases). Between the trimmed V and J ends, which lost 4 bases and 0 bases, there was a span of 13 bases. Germline V gives CDR1 SGHRS, CDR2 YFSETQ. CDR3 length: 15 amino acids. CDR3 sequence: CASSPRAGMNTEAFF. CDR3 nucleotide sequence: TGCGCCAGCAGCCCCCGGGCAGGGATGAACACTGAAGCTTTCTTT.

The V gene is TRBV4-1, the J gene TRBJ2-3, with D uncertain. Looked up from germline, CDR1 is MGHRA and CDR2 is YSYEKL. The CDR3 extends over 16 amino acids. V lost 1 base and J lost 3, with 14 bases in between. The CDR3 sequence: CASSQVGPQWTDTQYF. The CDR3 coding sequence is TGCGCCAGCAGCCAAGTAGGCCCCCAGTGGACAGATACGCAGTATTTT.

This clone has only one observation. The chain links TRBV5-1 to TRBJ2-7; D is tentatively TRBD1 or TRBD2 (5 bases each). Germline V lookup: CDR1 SGHRS, CDR2 YFSETQ. This CDR3 region has 15 residues. V was pared by 0 bases and J by 4 bases, with 14 bases between. The DNA of the CDR3 is TGCGCCAGCAGCTTGGCTGGGGGAGTGGTTTACGAGCAGTACTTC. It codes for CASSLAGGVVYEQYF. Based on the CDR3 plus reference TRBV5-1 and TRBJ2-7, the full variable domain is KAGVTQTPRYLIKTRGQQVTLSCSPISGHRSVSWYQQTPGQGLQFLFEYFSETQRNKGNFPGRFSGRQFSNSRSEMNVSTLELGDSALYLCASSLAGGVVYEQYFGPGTRLTVT.

The V call is TRBV6-5, the J call TRBJ1-2; maybe TRBD1 (5 bases). The V gene lost 2 bases and the J gene lost 4 bases, with 5 bases spanning the gap. Looked up from germline, CDR1 is MNHEY and CDR2 is SVGAGI. There are 12 residues in the CDR3. In DNA, the CDR3 is TGTGCCAGCAGTTACAGGGGCTATGGCTACACCTTC. It codes for CASSYRGYGYTF.

This rearrangement joins TRBV10-3 to TRBJ2-3; TRBD2 matches at 13 bases. Trimming at V came to 6 bases and at J to 5 bases, leaving 8 bases not matched to a gene. Germline CDR1 ENHRY, CDR2 SYGVKD. This CDR3 region has 16 residues. This CDR3 is CAISVTSGGAGDTQYF. The CDR3 coding sequence is TGTGCCATCAGCGTTACTAGCGGGGGGGCAGGAGATACGCAGTATTTT.

This clone occurred once. The rearrangement uses TRBV2 and TRBJ2-7; D may be TRBD1 or TRBD2 (5 bases each). The V gene lost 6 bases and the J gene lost 0 bases, with 12 bases spanning the gap. This CDR3 has 14 residues. Germline V gene lookup returns CDR1 SNHLY and CDR2 FYNNEI. CDR3 in amino acids: CASRGDGHSYEQYF. The CDR3 DNA sequence: TGTGCCAGCAGGGGGGACGGCCACTCCTACGAGCAGTACTTC.